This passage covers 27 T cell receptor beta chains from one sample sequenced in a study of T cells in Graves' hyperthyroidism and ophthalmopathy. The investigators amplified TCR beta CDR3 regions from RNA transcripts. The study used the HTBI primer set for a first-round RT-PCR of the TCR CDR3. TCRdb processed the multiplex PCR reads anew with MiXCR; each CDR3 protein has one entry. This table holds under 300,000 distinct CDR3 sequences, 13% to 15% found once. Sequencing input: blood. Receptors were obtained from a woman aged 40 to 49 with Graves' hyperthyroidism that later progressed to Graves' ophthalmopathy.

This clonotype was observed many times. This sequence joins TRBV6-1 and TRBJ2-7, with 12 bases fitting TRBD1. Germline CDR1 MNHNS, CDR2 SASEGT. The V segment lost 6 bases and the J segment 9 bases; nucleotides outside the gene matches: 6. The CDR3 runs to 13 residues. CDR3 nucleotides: TGTGCCAGCAGAGGGACAGGGGGCGAGGGGCAGTACTTC. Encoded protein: CASRGTGGEGQYF.

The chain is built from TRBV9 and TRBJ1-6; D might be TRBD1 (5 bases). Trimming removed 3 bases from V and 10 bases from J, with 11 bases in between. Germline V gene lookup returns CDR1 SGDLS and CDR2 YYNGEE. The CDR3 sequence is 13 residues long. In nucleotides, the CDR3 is TGTGCCAGCAGCGCTTCAGGGAGCTCACCCCTCCACTTT. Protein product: CASSASGSSPLHF.

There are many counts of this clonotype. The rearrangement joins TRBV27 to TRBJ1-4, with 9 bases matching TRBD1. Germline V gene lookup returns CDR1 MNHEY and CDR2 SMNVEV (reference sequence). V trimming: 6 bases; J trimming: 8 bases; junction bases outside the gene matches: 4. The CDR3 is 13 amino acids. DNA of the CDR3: TGTGCCAGCAGGCTAGACAGGGGGGAAAAACTGTTTTTT. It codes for CASRLDRGEKLFF.

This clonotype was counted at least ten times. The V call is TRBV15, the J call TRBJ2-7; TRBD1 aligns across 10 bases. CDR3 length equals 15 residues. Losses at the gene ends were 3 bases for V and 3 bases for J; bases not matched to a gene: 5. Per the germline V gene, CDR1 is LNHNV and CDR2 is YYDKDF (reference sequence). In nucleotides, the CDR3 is TGTGCCACCAGCAGCTACCGGGACAGGGGCTACGAGCAGTACTTC. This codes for CATSSYRDRGYEQYF.

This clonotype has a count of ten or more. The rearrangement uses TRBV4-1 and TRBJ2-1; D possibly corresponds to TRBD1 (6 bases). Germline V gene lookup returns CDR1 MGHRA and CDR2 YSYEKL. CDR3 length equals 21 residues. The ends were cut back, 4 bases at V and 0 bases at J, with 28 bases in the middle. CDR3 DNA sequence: TGCGCCAGCAGCCCTCTGACCGGGACACGCTTATCGGGTAGCTCCTACAATGAGCAGTTCTTC. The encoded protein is CASSPLTGTRLSGSSYNEQFF.

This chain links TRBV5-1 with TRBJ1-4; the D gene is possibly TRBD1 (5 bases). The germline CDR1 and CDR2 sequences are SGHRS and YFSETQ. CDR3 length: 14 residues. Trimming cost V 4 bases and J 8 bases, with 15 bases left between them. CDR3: CASSLRGREEKLFF. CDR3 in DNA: TGCGCCAGCAGCCTTAGGGGCCGGGAAGAAAAACTGTTTTTT.

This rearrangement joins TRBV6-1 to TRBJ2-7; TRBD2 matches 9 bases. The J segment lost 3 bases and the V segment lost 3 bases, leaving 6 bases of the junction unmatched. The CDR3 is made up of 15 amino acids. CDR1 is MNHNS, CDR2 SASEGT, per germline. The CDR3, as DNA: TGTGCCAGCAGTGAGGTAACTAGCGGGTACTACGAGCAGTACTTC. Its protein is CASSEVTSGYYEQYF.

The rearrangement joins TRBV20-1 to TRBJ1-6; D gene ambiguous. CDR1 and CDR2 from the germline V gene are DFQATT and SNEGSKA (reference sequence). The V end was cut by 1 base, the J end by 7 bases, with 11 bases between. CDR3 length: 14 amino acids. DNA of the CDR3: TGCAGTGCTAGAGTTACCAGCCGCAATTCACCCCTCCACTTT. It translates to CSARVTSRNSPLHF.

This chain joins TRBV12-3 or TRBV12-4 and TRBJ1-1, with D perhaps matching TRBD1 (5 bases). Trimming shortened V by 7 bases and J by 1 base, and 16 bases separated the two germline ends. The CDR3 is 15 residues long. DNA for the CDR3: TGTGCCAGCACCCCAGGAGGGACGCCGAACACTGAAGCTTTCTTT. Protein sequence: CASTPGGTPNTEAFF.

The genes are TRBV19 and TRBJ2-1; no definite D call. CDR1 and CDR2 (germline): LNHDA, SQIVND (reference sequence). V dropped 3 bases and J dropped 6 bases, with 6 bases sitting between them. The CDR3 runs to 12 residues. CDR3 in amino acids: CASSIGGNEQFF. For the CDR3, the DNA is TGTGCCAGTAGTATTGGTGGCAATGAGCAGTTCTTC. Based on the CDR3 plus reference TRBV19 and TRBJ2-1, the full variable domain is DGGITQSPKYLFRKEGQNVTLSCEQNLNHDAMYWYRQDPGQGLRLIYYSQIVNDFQKGDIAEGYSVSREKKESFPLTVTSAQKNPTAFYLCASSIGGNEQFFGPGTRLTVL.

The CDR3 loop reads CASRREVIDTQYF. Here the CDR3 DNA reads TGTGCCAGCCGGCGGGAGGTGATAGATACGCAGTATTTT. V and J are TRBV7-9 and TRBJ2-3; 8 bases align to TRBD2. Trimming removed 8 bases from V and 5 bases from J; junction bases left unmatched: 6. Germline V gives CDR1 SEHNR, CDR2 FQNEAQ (reference sequence). The CDR3 covers 13 residues. Variable domain in full (rest from reference TRBV7-9 and TRBJ2-3): DTGVSQNPRHKITKRGQNVTFRCDPISEHNRLYWYRQTLGQGPEFLTYFQNEAQLEKSRLLSDRFSAERPKGSFSTLEIQRTEQGDSAMYLCASRREVIDTQYFGPGTRLTVL.

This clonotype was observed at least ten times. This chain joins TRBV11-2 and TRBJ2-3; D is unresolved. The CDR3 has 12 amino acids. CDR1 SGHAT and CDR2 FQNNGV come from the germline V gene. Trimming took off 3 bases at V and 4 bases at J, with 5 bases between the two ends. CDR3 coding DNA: TGTGCCAGCAGCTTTCACGCAGATACGCAGTATTTT. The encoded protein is CASSFHADTQYF.

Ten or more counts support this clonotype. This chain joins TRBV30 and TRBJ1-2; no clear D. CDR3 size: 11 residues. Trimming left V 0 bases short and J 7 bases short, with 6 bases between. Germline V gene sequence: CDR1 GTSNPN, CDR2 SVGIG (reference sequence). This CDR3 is CAWSVYGGYTF. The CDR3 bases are TGTGCCTGGAGTGTATACGGTGGCTACACCTTC. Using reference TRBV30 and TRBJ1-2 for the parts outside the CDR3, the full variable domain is SQTIHQWPATLVQPVGSPLSLECTVEGTSNPNLYWYRQAAGRGLQLLFYSVGIGQISSEVPQNLSASRPQDRQFILSSKKLLLSDSGFYLCAWSVYGGYTFGSGTRLTVV.

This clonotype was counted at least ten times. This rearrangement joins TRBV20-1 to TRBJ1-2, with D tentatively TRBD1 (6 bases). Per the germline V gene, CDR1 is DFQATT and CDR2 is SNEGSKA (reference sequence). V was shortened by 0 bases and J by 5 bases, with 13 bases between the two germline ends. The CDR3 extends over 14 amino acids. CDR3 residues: CSAREEGGGYGYTF. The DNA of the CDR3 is TGCAGTGCTAGAGAAGAAGGGGGAGGGTATGGCTACACCTTC.

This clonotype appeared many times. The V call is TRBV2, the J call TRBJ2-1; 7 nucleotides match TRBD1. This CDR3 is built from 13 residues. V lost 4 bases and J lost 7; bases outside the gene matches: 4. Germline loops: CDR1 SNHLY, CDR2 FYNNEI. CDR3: CASSVTGANEQFF. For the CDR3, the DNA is TGTGCCAGCAGTGTTACAGGGGCGAATGAGCAGTTCTTC.

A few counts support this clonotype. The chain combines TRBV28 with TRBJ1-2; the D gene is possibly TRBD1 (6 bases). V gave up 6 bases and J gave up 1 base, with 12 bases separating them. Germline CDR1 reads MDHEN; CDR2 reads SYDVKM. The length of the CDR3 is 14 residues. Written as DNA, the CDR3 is TGTGCCAGCAGCCCCAGGGGATTTAACTATGGCTACACCTTC. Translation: CASSPRGFNYGYTF.

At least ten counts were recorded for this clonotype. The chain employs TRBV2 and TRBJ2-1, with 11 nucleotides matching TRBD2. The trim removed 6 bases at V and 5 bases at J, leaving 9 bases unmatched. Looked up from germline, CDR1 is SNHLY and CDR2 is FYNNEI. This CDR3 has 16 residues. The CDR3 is CASSTTGLAVNNEQFF. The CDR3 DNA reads TGTGCCAGCAGCACCACGGGACTAGCGGTCAACAATGAGCAGTTCTTC.

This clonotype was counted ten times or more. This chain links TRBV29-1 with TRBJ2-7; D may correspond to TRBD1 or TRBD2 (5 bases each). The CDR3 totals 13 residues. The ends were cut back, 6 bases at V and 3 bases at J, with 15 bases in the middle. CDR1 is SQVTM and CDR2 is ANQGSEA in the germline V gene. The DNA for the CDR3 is TGCAGCGTGAGGGGAGACCGCCTCTACGAGCAGTACTTC. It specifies CSVRGDRLYEQYF.

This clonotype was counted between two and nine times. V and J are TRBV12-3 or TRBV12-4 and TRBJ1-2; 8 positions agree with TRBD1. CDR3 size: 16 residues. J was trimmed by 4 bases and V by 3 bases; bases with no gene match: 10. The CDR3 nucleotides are TGTGCCAGCAGTTTTCAGGGGGCAGGAGTAAGCTATGGCTACACCTTC. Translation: CASSFQGAGVSYGYTF.

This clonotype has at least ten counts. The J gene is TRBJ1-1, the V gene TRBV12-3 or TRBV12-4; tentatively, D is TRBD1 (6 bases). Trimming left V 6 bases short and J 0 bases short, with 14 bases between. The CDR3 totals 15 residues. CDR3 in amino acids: CASSPLWGLNTEAFF. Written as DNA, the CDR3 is TGTGCCAGCAGCCCCCTCTGGGGGCTGAACACTGAAGCTTTCTTT.

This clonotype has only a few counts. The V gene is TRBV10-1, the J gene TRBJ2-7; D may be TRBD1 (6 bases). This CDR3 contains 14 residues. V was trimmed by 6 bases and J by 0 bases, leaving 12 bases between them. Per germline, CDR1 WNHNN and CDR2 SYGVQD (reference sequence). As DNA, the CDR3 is TGCGCCAGCAGAGAGGGGGTAAGCTCCTACGAGCAGTACTTC. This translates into CASREGVSSYEQYF.

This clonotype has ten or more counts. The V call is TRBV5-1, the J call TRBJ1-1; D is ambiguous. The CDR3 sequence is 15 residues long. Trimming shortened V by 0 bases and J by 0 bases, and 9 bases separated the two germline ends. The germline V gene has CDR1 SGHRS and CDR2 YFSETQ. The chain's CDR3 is CASSLEPEVNTEAFF. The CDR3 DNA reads TGCGCCAGCAGCTTGGAACCGGAAGTGAACACTGAAGCTTTCTTT. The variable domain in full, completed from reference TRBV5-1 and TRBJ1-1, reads KAGVTQTPRYLIKTRGQQVTLSCSPISGHRSVSWYQQTPGQGLQFLFEYFSETQRNKGNFPGRFSGRQFSNSRSEMNVSTLELGDSALYLCASSLEPEVNTEAFFGQGTRLTVV.

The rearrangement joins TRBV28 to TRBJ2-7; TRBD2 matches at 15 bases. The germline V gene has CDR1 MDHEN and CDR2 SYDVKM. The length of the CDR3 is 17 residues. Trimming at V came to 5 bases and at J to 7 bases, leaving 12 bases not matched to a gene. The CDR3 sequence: CASSLGIGTSGRTEQYF. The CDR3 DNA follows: TGTGCCAGCAGTCTAGGGATCGGGACTAGCGGGAGGACTGAGCAGTACTTC.

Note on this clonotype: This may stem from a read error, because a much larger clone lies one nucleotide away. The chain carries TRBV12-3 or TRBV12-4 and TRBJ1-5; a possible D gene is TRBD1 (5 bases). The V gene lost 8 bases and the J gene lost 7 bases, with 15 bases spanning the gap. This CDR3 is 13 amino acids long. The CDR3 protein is CASCKMEGQPQHF. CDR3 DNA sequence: TGTGCCAGCTGTAAAATGGAGGGGCAGCCCCAGCATTTT.

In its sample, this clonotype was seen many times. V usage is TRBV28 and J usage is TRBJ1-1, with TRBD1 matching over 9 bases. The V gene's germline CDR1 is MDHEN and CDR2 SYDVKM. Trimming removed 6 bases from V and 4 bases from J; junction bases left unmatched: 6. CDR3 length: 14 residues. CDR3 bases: TGTGCCAGCAGGGAACAGGGGGCGCCCACTGAAGCTTTCTTT. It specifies CASREQGAPTEAFF.

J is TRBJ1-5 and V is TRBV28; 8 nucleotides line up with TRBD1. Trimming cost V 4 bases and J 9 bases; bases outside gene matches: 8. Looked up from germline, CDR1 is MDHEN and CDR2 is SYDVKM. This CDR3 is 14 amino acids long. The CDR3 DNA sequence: TGTGCCAGCAGTTCAGGACAGGGAGGTACGCCCCAGCATTTT. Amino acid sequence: CASSSGQGGTPQHF.

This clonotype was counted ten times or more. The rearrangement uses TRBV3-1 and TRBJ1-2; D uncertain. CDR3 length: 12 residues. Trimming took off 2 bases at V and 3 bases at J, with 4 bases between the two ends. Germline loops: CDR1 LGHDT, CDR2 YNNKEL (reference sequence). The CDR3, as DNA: TGTGCCAGCAGCCAATGGCACTATGGCTACACCTTC. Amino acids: CASSQWHYGYTF.